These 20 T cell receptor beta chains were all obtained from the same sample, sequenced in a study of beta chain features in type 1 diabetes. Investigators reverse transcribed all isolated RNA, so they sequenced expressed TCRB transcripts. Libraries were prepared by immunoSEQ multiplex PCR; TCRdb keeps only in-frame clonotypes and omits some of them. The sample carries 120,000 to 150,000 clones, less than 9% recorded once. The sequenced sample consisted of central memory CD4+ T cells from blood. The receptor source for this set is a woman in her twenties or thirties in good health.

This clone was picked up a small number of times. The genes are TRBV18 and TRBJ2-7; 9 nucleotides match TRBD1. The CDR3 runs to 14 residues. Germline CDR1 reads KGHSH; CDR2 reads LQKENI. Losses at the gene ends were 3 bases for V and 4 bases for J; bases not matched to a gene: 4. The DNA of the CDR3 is TGTGCCAGCTCACCTCCGGGACAGGGATACGAGCAGTACTTC. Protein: CASSPPGQGYEQYF.

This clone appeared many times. The CDR3 nucleotides are TGTGCCAGCAGCTTAGATGAGGCAGTAAACAATGAGCAGTTCTTC. Amino acids: CASSLDEAVNNEQFF. The chain is built from TRBV11-3 and TRBJ2-1; no firm D call. Germline V gene lookup returns CDR1 SGHNT and CDR2 YENEEA. Trimming pared 0 bases from V and 5 bases from J, leaving 11 bases between. The CDR3 length is 15 residues.

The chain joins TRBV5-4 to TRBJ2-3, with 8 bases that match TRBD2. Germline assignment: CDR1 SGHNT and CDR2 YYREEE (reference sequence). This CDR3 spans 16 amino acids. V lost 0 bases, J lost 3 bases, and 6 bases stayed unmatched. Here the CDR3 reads CASSLVGRASTDTQYF. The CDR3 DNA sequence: TGTGCCAGCAGCTTGGTCGGGAGGGCCTCTACAGATACGCAGTATTTT.

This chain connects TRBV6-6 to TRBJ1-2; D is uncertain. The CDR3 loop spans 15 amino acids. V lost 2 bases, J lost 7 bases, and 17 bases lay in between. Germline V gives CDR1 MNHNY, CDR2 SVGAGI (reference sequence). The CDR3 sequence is CASSYPGRSAVGYTF. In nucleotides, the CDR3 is TGTGCCAGCAGTTACCCCGGGAGGTCAGCTGTTGGCTACACCTTC.

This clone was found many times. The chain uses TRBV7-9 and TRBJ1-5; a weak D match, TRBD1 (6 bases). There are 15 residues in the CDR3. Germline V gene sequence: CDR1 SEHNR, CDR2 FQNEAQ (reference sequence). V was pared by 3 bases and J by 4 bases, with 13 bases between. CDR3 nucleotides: TGTGCCAGCAGCTTGGCAGGGGCTTTTAATCAGCCCCAGCATTTT. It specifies CASSLAGAFNQPQHF.

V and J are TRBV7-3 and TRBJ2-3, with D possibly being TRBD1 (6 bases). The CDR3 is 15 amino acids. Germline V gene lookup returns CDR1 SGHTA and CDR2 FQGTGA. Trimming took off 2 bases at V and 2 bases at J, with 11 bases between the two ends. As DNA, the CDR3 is TGTGCCAGCAGCTTACAGGGGTGGGCCACAGATACGCAGTATTTT. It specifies CASSLQGWATDTQYF.

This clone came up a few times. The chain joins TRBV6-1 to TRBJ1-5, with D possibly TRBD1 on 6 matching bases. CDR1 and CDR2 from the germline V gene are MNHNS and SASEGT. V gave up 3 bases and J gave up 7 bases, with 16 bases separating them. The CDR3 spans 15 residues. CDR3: CASSDGGLGQQPQHF. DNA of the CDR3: TGTGCCAGCAGTGATGGAGGACTAGGACAGCAGCCCCAGCATTTT.

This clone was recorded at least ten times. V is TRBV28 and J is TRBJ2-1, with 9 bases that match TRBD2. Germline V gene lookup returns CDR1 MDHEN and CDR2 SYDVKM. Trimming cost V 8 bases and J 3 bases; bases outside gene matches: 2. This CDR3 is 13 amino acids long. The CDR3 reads CASYSGSYNEQFF. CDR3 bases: TGTGCCAGCTATAGCGGGAGCTACAATGAGCAGTTCTTC.

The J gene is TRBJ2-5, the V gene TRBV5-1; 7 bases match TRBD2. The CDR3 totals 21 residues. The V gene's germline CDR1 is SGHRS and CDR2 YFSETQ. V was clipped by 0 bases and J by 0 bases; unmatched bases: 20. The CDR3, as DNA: TGCGCCAGCAGCTTGGGTTTCTTCGCGCGGGGGAGTCGGGTGAACCAAGAGACCCAGTACTTC. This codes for CASSLGFFARGSRVNQETQYF.

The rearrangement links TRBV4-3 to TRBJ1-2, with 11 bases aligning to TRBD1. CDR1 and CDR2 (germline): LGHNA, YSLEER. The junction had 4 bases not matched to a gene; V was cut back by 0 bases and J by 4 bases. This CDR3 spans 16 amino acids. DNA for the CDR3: TGCGCCAGCAGCCAAGATCCGGGGACAGGGGGCTATGGCTACACCTTC. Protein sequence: CASSQDPGTGGYGYTF.

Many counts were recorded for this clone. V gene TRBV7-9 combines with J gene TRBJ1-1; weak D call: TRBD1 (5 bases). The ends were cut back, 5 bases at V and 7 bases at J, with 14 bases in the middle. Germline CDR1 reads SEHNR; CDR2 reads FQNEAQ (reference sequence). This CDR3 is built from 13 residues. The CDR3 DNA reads TGTGCCAGCAGCCAGGGAAACGGAGTTGAAGCTTTCTTT. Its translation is CASSQGNGVEAFF.

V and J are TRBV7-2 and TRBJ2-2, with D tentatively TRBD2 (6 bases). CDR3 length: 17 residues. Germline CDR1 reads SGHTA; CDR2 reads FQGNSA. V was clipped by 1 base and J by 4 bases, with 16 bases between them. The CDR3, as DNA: TGTGCCAGCAGCTTAGTGGGAGGCCTCGGGGCCACCGGGGAGCTGTTTTTT. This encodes CASSLVGGLGATGELFF.

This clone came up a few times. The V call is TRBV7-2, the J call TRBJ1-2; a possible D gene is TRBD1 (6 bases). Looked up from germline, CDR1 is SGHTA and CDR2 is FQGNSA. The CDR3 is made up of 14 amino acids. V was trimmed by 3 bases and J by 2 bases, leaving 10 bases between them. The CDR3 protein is CASSLNRANYGYTF. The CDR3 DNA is TGTGCCAGCAGCTTGAACAGGGCCAACTATGGCTACACCTTC.

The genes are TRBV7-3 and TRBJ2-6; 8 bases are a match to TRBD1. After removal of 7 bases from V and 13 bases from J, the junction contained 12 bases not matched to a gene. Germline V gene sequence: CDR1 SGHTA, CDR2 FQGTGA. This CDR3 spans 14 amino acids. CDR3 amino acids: CASTSGTGARVLTF. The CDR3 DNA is TGTGCCAGCACCTCCGGGACAGGCGCTCGGGTCCTGACTTTC.

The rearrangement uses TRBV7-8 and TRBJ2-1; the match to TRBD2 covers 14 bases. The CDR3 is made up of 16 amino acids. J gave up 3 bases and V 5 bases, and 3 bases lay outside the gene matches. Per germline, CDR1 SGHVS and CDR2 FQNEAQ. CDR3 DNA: TGTGCCAGCAGCCCCGGGACTAGCGGGAGCTACAATGAGCAGTTCTTC. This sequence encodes CASSPGTSGSYNEQFF.

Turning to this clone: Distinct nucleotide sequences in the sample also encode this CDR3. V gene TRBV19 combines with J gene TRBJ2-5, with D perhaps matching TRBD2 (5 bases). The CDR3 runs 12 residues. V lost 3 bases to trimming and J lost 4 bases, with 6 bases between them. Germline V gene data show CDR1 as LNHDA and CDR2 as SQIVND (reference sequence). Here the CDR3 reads CASSIGGETQYF. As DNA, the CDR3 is TGTGCCAGTAGTATTGGAGGAGAGACCCAGTACTTC.

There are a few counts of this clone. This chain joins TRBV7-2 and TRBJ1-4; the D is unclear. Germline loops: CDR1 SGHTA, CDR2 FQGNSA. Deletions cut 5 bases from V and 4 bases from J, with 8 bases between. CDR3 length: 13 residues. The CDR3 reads CASSGGFNEKLFF. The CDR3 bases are TGTGCCAGCAGCGGAGGGTTTAATGAAAAACTGTTTTTT.

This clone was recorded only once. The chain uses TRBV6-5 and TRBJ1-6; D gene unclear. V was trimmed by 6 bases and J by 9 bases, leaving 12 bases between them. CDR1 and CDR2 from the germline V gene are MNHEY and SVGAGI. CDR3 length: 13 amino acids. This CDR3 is CASRRRGSSPLHF. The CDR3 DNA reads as TGTGCCAGCAGACGACGGGGAAGTTCACCCCTCCACTTT.

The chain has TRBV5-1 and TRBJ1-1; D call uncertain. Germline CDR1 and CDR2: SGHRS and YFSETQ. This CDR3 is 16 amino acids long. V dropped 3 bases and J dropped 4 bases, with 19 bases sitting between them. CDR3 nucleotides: TGCGCCAGCAGCTCCGGGAGTATCAGCGGTCGCACTGAAGCTTTCTTT. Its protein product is CASSSGSISGRTEAFF.

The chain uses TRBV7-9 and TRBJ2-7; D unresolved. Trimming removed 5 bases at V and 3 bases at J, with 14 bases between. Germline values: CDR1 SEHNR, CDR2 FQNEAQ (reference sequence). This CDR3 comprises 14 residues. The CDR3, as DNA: TGTGCCAGCAGCCCCTCGAGCGCAAACTACGAGCAGTACTTC. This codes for CASSPSSANYEQYF.